The present entry profiles one T cell receptor (beta chain) with its context. Its specificity is not known. The data originate from a study of cytomegalovirus exposure and HLA in healthy donors. In the study overall: Assignment to the Caucasian-associated ancestry cluster applied to around 80% of the approximately 420 genotyped donors. Study conclusions and caveats: CMV serostatus was the sole immune exposure data available. The study carried out a later analysis of TCR beta sequences. It associated 15,000 to 20,000 of them with specific HLA alleles at a false discovery rate of 0.05.

The primer mix had 60 Vbeta and 13 Jbeta primers. The data were produced by immunoSEQ multiplex PCR, yet TCRdb's version contains in-frame clones alone and is incomplete. Seen here are some 190,000 clones, roughly four fifths observed once, and the top ten hold more than 1.5%. The TCR comes from a young man in good health and CMV-seronegative. The sample comprised PBMCs.

The CDR3 region has the DNA TGCGCCAGCAGCTCCTGGGGGGACAATGAGCAGTTCTTC. Residues: CASSSWGDNEQFF. The chain is built from TRBV4-1 and TRBJ2-1; the D gene is possibly TRBD2 (6 bases). There are 13 residues in the CDR3. Germline CDR1 MGHRA, CDR2 YSYEKL. V was pared by 5 bases and J by 5 bases, with 10 bases between.